A single T cell receptor beta chain is shown here with its context. Authors' processing steps: It was from reference gene primer amplification that nucleated cell counts were estimated. Method: immunoSEQ multiplex PCR; TCRdb's copy keeps in-frame clones and lacks some. V and J calls and clone size are as listed in that table; D and trimming were resolved from the DNA. The repertoire holds under 250,000 clones, with 84% as singletons. The CDR3 covers 13 residues. Germline V lookup: CDR1 SGDLS, CDR2 YYNGEE. Trimming cost V 4 bases and J 5 bases; bases outside gene matches: 4. The sample originates from a study of blood T cell repertoires in COVID-19. Study-wide background: Samples taken during acute and convalescent COVID-19 were collected in the United States, Italy and Spain. Sources were T cells, B-cell-depleted T cells, or PBMCs; the material itself was cDNA or gDNA.

The chain recombines TRBV9 with TRBJ2-3; 7 bases map to TRBD2. Sequenced material: peripheral blood. This receptor was obtained from a man aged 50 or older with acute or convalescent COVID-19. The CDR3: CASSPTSLDTQYF. The CDR3 DNA reads TGTGCCAGCAGCCCGACTAGCTTAGATACGCAGTATTTT.